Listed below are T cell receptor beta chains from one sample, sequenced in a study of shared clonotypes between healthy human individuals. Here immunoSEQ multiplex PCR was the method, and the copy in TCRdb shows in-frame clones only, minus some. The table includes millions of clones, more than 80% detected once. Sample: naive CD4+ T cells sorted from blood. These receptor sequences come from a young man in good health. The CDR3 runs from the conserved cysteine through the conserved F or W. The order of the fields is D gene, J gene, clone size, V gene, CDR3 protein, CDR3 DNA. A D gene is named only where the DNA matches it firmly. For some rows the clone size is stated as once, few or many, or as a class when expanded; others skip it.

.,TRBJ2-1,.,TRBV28,CASSSPGISYNEQFF,TGTGCCAGCAGCTCACCAGGGATTTCCTACAATGAGCAGTTCTTC
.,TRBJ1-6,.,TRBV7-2,CASSLSRASNVYDF,TGTGCCAGCAGCCTTTCAAGGGCCTCGAATGTTTACGACTTT
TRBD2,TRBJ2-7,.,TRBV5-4,CASSLGAGGALEQYF,TGTGCCAGCAGCTTGGGGGCCGGGGGGGCTCTCGAGCAGTACTTC
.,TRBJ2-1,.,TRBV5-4,CASSLEFRQDEQFF,TGTGCCAGCAGCTTGGAGTTTCGTCAGGATGAGCAGTTCTTC
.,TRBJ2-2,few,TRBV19,CASLPPQGKNTGELFF,TGTGCCAGTCTCCCCCCCCAGGGGAAAAACACCGGGGAGCTGTTTTTT
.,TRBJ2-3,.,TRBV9,CASSVGSSAPDTQYF,TGTGCCAGCAGCGTAGGCTCTAGCGCTCCAGATACGCAGTATTTT
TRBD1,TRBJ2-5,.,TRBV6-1,CASSALGQGQGETQYF,TGTGCCAGCAGTGCCCTTGGACAGGGACAGGGGGAGACCCAGTACTTC
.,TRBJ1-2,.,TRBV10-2,CATGAGYEGYTF,TGCGCCACCGGGGCAGGATACGAGGGCTACACCTTC
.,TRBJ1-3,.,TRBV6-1,CASSEYGSGNTIYF,TGTGCCAGCAGTGAATACGGCTCTGGAAACACCATATATTTT
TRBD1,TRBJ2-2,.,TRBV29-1,CSVGGQANTGELFF,TGCAGCGTTGGGGGACAGGCGAACACCGGGGAGCTGTTTTTT
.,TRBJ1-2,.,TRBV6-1,CASSESGAGGRWGYTF,TGTGCCAGCAGTGAATCGGGTGCCGGGGGCCGCTGGGGCTACACCTTC
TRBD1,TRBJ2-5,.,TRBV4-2,CASSQDHLRGRIKTQYF,TGTGCCAGCAGCCAAGATCACCTCAGGGGGCGCATAAAGACCCAGTACTTC
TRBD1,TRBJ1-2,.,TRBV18,CASSPSPGQGNGYTF,TGTGCCAGCTCACCATCCCCGGGACAGGGGAATGGCTACACCTTC
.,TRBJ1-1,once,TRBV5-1,CASSLANGGTASEAFF,TGCGCCAGCAGCTTGGCCAATGGGGGTACGGCCTCTGAAGCTTTCTTT
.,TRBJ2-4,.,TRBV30,CAWGSGSLTKNIQYF,TGTGCCTGGGGCTCCGGGAGCCTAACCAAAAACATTCAGTACTTC
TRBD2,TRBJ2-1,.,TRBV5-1,CASSPRLADEQFF,TGCGCCAGCAGCCCTAGACTAGCGGATGAGCAGTTCTTC
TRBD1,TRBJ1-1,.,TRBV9,CASSVQGAWNTEAFF,TGTGCCAGCAGCGTACAGGGGGCTTGGAACACTGAAGCTTTCTTT
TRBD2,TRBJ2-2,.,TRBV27,CASSLQAGVGELFF,TGTGCCAGCAGTTTGCAAGCGGGAGTCGGGGAGCTGTTTTTT
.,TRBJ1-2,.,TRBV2,CASSEVTPRGASRYTF,TGTGCCAGCAGTGAAGTCACCCCACGGGGGGCTTCTCGCTACACCTTC
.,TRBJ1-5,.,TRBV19,CASSIWFHQHF,TGTGCCAGTAGTATTTGGTTCCACCAGCATTTT
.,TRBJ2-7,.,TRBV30,CAWSGTSFSYEQYF,TGTGCCTGGAGCGGTACGTCCTTCTCCTACGAGCAGTACTTC
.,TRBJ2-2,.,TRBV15,CATSKGTKNTGELFF,TGTGCCACCAGCAAAGGGACAAAAAACACCGGGGAGCTGTTTTTT
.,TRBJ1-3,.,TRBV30,CALVRENPGNTIYF,TGTGCCTTGGTGAGGGAAAACCCTGGAAACACCATATATTTT
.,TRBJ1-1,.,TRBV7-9,CASSFTGNRNTEAFF,TGTGCCAGCAGCTTTACGGGAAACCGGAACACTGAAGCTTTCTTT
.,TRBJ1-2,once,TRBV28,CASRDGSGRYGYTF,TGTGCCAGCAGGGACGGGAGTGGTCGATATGGCTACACCTTC
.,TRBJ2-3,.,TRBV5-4,CASSLERPGITDTQYF,TGTGCCAGCAGCTTGGAGCGCCCAGGGATCACAGATACGCAGTATTTT
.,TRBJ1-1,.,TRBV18,CASSVLQGLNTEAFF,TGTGCCAGCTCGGTTCTTCAAGGGCTGAACACTGAAGCTTTCTTT
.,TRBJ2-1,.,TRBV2,CASKGSESGYNEQFF,TGTGCCAGCAAGGGTAGCGAGAGCGGGTACAATGAGCAGTTCTTC
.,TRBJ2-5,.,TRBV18,CASSPPGYQETQYF,TGTGCCAGCTCACCCCCAGGGTATCAAGAGACCCAGTACTTC
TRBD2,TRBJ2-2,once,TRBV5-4,CASSHRTSGTTGELFF,TGTGCCAGCAGCCACAGGACTAGCGGGACCACCGGGGAGCTGTTTTTT
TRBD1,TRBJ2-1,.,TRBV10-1,CASSSGTVYNEQFF,TGCGCCAGCAGTTCGGGGACAGTATACAATGAGCAGTTCTTC
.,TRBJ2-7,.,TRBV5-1,CASSLELAFGEQYF,TGCGCCAGCAGCTTGGAACTAGCATTTGGCGAGCAGTACTTC
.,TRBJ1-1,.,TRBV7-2,CASSPSGSPVRTEAFF,TGTGCCAGCAGCCCCAGTGGTTCCCCAGTTCGCACTGAAGCTTTCTTT
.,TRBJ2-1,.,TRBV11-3,CASSLGTSSYNEQFF,TGTGCCAGCAGCCTCGGGACAAGCTCCTACAATGAGCAGTTCTTC
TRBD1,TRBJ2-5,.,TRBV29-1,CSADRGSETQYF,TGCAGCGCGGACAGGGGGTCAGAGACCCAGTACTTC
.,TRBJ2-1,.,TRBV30,CAYRSDTYNEQFF,TGTGCCTACAGATCGGACACCTACAATGAGCAGTTCTTC
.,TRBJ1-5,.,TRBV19,CASSRTWDISNQPQHF,TGTGCCAGTAGCAGAACCTGGGACATTAGCAATCAGCCCCAGCATTTT
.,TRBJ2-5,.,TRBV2,CASRPLGTQYF,TGTGCCAGCCGACCTCTAGGGACCCAGTACTTC